This T cell receptor (beta chain) was recorded in a study of T cell responses to AZD1222 COVID-19 vaccine. The assay was immunoSEQ multiplex PCR, and TCRdb's table has in-frame clones only and misses some. The sample holds some 120,000 clones, around 84% seen once. Trimming removed 8 bases from V and 3 bases from J, with 13 bases in between. The V gene's germline CDR1 is PRHDT and CDR2 FYEKMQ (reference sequence). CDR3 size: 13 residues. This sample comprised peripheral blood, obtained on day 0 of AZD1222 vaccination. This chain connects TRBV13 to TRBJ1-1, with a possible D match to TRBD1 (5 bases). The sequence derives from an adult in good health. The CDR3 loop reads CASGIGADTEAFF. The CDR3 region has the DNA TGTGCCAGCGGGATTGGGGCGGACACTGAAGCTTTCTTT.